This T cell receptor (beta chain) was identified during a study of blood T cells in healthy people across ages (dated by TCRdb to between 2014 and 2017). Background on the whole study: In model experiments, roughly one uniquely barcoded TCR beta cDNA molecule per two T cells was captured by template switching. Using deep sequencing normalized with unique cDNA molecular identifiers, the study measured how TCR beta repertoire diversity changes with age. Four age groups were formed from the donors: young (average about 15 years), middle-aged (approximately 40), aged (62) and long-lived (less than 85). To avoid experimental bias, donors of different ages were distributed randomly across sequencing lanes. The study analyzed two additional independent replicas of 1 million unique cDNA reads from the same blood draw for two donors, one aged 18 to 30 and one aged 80 or older. Paper-wide results and their limitations: Estimates of total diversity based on one million sequenced T cells were considered lower bounds and underestimates. As age increased, observed TCR beta diversity per million T cells dropped in a roughly linear way, and a significant reduction was already evident by age about 36. Compared with the aged group, the long-lived group had more naive CD4+ T cells, fewer expanded clones and increased TCR diversity, a pattern suggesting age selection. Because donor CMV infection status was unknown, age-related changes in expanded clonotypes were potentially confounded. A strong correlation was found between observed TCR beta diversity and the percentage of naive T cells measured by flow cytometry. Because profiling used bulk unsorted PBMCs, naive and antigen-experienced compartments could not be compared conclusively.

Donors were roughly 40 systemically healthy Caucasian individuals from Russia aged roughly 6 to 90 years. Approximately 9.3 milliliters of peripheral blood were drawn from each donor into EDTA-treated Vacutainer tubes. PBMCs were isolated by Ficoll-Paque density-gradient centrifugation, with at least 7 million obtained per sample. Trizol reagent was used to extract total RNA from the PBMCs, yielding at least 5.5 micrograms per sample. Naive CD45RAhigh/CD27high T cell percentages were measured by flow cytometry on a PBMC aliquot from every donor. The receptor library was made with 5' RACE. A second PCR of roughly 7 to 11 cycles was performed with a sample-barcoded 5' primer and a J-beta primer mix. A unique molecular identifier was introduced onto each TCR beta cDNA molecule by a template-switch 5' adaptor carrying 12 random nucleotides. At least 3 million CDR3-containing paired-end reads were obtained from each sample. First-strand cDNA synthesis was performed from all RNA using the Mint cDNA synthesis kit, with priming by a TRBC-specific oligonucleotide. Following uracil-DNA glycosylase treatment, all cDNA underwent a first 18-cycle PCR with the universal primers M1SS and BC2_uni_R. The original methods were these. Each sample was normalized by randomly selecting 1 million high-quality reads, each carrying a distinct molecular identifier. Instead of being binned into consensus sequences, reads that shared molecular identifiers were thrown out. CDR3 identification, clonotype clustering and error correction used MiTCR with a Q25 quality threshold and the strictest error-elimination algorithm. A nonparametric unseen species model with Euler transformation was used to estimate a lower bound on total TCR beta diversity. TCRdb redid the processing of the public reads, applying fastp at Q25 and MiXCR, and retained in-frame beta chains. Rows with a matching CDR3 protein are joined into one entry that keeps the most common DNA and genes. The V and J calls shown here were made by TCRdb, not taken from the authors' results. Recorded for this sample are over 1,500,000 distinct CDR3 sequences; more than 35% of them occurred a single time. Roughly 24% of the sample goes to the ten largest clones.

A word on this clonotype: Its specific antigen is unknown. The record has no base qualities; no much larger clone is one base away.

From the germline V gene (reference sequence), CDR1 is SEHNR and CDR2 is FQNEAQ. V and J are truncated by 6 bases and 2 bases respectively, leaving an intervening sequence of 7 bases. The CDR3, from cysteine to phenylalanine, totals 12 residues. The sequence is cut down to CDR3 DNA, 36 bases in frame from base 1. Here the chain combines TRBV7-9 and TRBJ1-1; TRBD1 is perhaps the D gene, given 5 matching bases. The sequence was obtained from a human donor in good health. The sample taken for sequencing was blood. The CDR3: CASRWDNTEAFF. The sequenced DNA is TGTGCCAGCAGGTGGGACAACACTGAAGCTTTCTTT.